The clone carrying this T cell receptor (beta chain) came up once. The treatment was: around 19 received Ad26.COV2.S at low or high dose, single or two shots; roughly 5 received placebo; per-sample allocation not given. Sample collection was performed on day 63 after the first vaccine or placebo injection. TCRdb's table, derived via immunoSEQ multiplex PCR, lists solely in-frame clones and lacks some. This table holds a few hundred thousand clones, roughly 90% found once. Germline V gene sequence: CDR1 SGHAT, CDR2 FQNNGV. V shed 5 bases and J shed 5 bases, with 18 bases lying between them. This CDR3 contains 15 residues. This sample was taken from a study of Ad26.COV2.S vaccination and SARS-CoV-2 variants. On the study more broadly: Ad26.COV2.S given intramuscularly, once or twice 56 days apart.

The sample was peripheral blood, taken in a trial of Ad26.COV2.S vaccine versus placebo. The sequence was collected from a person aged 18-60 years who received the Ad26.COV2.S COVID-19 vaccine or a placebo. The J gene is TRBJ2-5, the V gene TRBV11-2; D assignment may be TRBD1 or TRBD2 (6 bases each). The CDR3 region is CASSPMAGAGETQYF. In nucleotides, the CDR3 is TGTGCCAGCAGCCCCATGGCAGGGGCGGGGGAGACCCAGTACTTC.